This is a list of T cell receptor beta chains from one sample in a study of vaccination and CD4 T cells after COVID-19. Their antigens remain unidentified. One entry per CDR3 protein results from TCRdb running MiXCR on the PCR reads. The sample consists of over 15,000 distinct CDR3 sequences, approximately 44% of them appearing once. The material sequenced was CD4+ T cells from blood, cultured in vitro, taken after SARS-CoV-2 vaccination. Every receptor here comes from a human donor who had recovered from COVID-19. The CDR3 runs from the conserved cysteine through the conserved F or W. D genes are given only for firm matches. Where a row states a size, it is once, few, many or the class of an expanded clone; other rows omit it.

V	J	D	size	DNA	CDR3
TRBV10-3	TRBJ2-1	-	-	TGTGCCATCAGTGACCAGAAAATCTCGTACAATGAGCAGTTCTTC	CAISDQKISYNEQFF
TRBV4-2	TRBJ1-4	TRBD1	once	TGTGCCAGCAGCCAGCGACAGGGGCGGAATGAAAAACTGTTTTTT	CASSQRQGRNEKLFF
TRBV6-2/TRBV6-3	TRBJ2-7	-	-	TGTGCCAGCAGTCGAGACGACTCGTCAGGCTACGAGCAGTACTTC	CASSRDDSSGYEQYF
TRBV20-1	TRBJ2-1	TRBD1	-	TGCAGTGAGACCGGGACAGGCCTCAATGAGCAGTTCTTC	CSETGTGLNEQFF
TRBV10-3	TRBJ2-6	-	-	TGTGCCATCAGTGCCACAAGCAGGGGATCTGGGGCCAACGTCCTGACTTTC	CAISATSRGSGANVLTF
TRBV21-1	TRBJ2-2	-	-	TGTGCCAGCAATTTGGTTTCAGGAGTCCATAACACCGGGGAGCTGTTTTTT	CASNLVSGVHNTGELFF
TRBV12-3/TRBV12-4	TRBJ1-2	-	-	TGTGCCAGCAGTTACGGCTACTACTATGGCTACACCTTC	CASSYGYYYGYTF
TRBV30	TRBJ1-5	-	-	TGTGCCTGGAGTGTACCGGGGAGCAATCAGCCCCAGCATTTT	CAWSVPGSNQPQHF
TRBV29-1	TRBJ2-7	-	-	TGCAGCGTTGAAGAGCAGGGCTCCTACGAGCAGTACTTC	CSVEEQGSYEQYF
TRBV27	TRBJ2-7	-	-	TGTGCCAGCAGTTTAAATTCTGCAGGAACCTACGAGCAGTACTTC	CASSLNSAGTYEQYF
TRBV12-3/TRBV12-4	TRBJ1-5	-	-	TGTGCCAGCTCATCCGGGTGGGGAGGGGCCAATCAGCCCCAGCATTTT	CASSSGWGGANQPQHF
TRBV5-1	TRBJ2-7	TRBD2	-	TGCGCCAGCAGCGCTGGACTAGCGGGAACCTACGAGCAGTACTTC	CASSAGLAGTYEQYF
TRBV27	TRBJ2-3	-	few	TGTGCCAGCAGTTTTTGGTCCGGTACGCAGTATTTT	CASSFWSGTQYF
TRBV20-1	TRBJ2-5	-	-	TGCAGTGCTATACCCAAAGAGACCCAGTACTTC	CSAIPKETQYF
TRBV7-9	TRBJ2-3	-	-	TGTGCCAGCAGCTTCATGGGAGCAGATACGCAGTATTTT	CASSFMGADTQYF
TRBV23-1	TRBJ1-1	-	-	TGCGCCAGCAGTCAATCACCAGGGGAGAACACTGAAGCTTTCTTT	CASSQSPGENTEAFF
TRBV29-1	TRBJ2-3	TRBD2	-	TGCAGCGTTGGCATCTCGGGGGGGGCCACAGATACGCAGTATTTT	CSVGISGGATDTQYF
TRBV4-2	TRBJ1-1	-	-	TGTGCCAGCAGCCAAGTCGGGACTTCGGGGGGCACTGAAGCTTTCTTT	CASSQVGTSGGTEAFF
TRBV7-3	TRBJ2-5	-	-	TGTGCCAGCAGCTTAGTCGGGCCGGGGACCCAGTACTTC	CASSLVGPGTQYF
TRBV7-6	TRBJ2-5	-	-	TGTGCCAGCAGCTTACGTCTAGCCGGGGAGACCCAGTACTTC	CASSLRLAGETQYF
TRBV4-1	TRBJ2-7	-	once	TGCGCCAGCAGCCAAGGGACAGTGCCTAGCTCCTACGAGCAGTACTTC	CASSQGTVPSSYEQYF
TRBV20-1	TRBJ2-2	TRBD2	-	TGCAGTGCTAGTCCTATGCGGGAGGGGTACACCGGGGAGCTGTTTTTT	CSASPMREGYTGELFF
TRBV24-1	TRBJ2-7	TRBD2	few	TGTGCCACCAGTGATAGGACTAGCGTCCGAATGGAGGAGCAGTACTTC	CATSDRTSVRMEEQYF
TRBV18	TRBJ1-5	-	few	TGTGCCAGCTCACCAAATCCCCCAGGATTCAATCAGCCCCAGCATTTT	CASSPNPPGFNQPQHF
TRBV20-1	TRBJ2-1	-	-	TGCAGTGCAAGGCCGGGAGAGGCCTACAATGAGCAGTTCTTC	CSARPGEAYNEQFF
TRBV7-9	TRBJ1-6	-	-	TGTGCCAGCGGTGTACAGGGTGATTCACCCCTCCACTTT	CASGVQGDSPLHF
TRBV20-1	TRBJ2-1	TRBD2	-	TGCAGTGCTAGACCTGGGACTAGCGGGAGGAGCGGCTCCTACAATGAGCAGTTCTTC	CSARPGTSGRSGSYNEQFF
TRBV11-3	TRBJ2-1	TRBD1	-	TGTGCCAGCAGCTCCGACAGGGGGCCCTACAATGAGCAGTTCTTC	CASSSDRGPYNEQFF
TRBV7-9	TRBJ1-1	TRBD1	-	TGTGCCAGCAGCTTAGAAGGGACAGGGATGAGGGACACTGAAGCTTTCTTT	CASSLEGTGMRDTEAFF
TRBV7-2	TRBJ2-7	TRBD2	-	TGTGCCAGCAGCTTCCAGACTAGCGACTACGAGCAGTACTTC	CASSFQTSDYEQYF
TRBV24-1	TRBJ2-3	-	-	TGTGCCACCAGTGATCCAGCGGGTAACACTCATCGGGATACGCAGTATTTT	CATSDPAGNTHRDTQYF
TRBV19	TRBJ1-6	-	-	TGTGCCAGTAGTAATGCGGGAATGGGCTCACCCCTCCACTTT	CASSNAGMGSPLHF
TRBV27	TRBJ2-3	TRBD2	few	TGTGCCAGCAGTCTCACCCTCCGGACTAGCGGGAGTTACGCAGATACGCAGTATTTT	CASSLTLRTSGSYADTQYF
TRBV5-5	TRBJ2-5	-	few	TGTGCCAGCAGCTTGGAACTGGGCCAAGAGACCCAGTACTTC	CASSLELGQETQYF
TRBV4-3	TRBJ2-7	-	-	TGCGCCAGCAGCCAAGGGTGGGGCTACGAGCAGTACTTC	CASSQGWGYEQYF
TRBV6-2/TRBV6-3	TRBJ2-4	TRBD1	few	TGTGCCAGCAGTTACCGCGGACAGGGTTCTTACTTCGGTCCCAAAAACATTCAGTACTTC	CASSYRGQGSYFGPKNIQYF
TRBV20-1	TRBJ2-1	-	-	TGCAGTGTGGCAACAGGTATTGTCAATGAGCAGTTCTTC	CSVATGIVNEQFF
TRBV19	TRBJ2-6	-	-	TGTGCCAGTAGTGGGGCCAACCGGCCAGACTCTGGGGCCAACGTCCTGACTTTC	CASSGANRPDSGANVLTF
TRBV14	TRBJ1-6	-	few	TGTGCCAGCAGCCAAGGAAGACACAATTCACCCCTCCACTTT	CASSQGRHNSPLHF